This TCR beta chain appears in the sequencing data of a study of shared clonotypes between healthy human individuals. Study-wide points: Sampling used blood alone; tissue repertoires probably differ.

As for this clone: The antigen is undetermined. Other DNA variants within this sample encode the same CDR3.

Only in-frame clones appear in the TCRdb table, and some are missing; sequencing was by immunoSEQ multiplex PCR. In the table there are about 2.5 million clones, 85% to 95% of which are singletons. The sequencing input was naive CD4+ T cells from PBMCs. The subset was: CD45RA+ positively selected. The origin of this receptor is a man between 18 and 35 years old in good health. Some clones in this sample may be carry-over from other donors' samples.

The CDR3 DNA is TGTGCCAGCAGTTTGCGGAGCTCCTACAATGAGCAGTTCTTC. It specifies CASSLRSSYNEQFF. The V and J genes are TRBV27 and TRBJ2-1, with D unclear. Germline CDR1 reads MNHEY; CDR2 reads SMNVEV (reference sequence). This CDR3 spans 14 amino acids. Trimming stripped 3 bases from V and 0 bases from J, with 6 bases between.